This T cell receptor (beta chain) was sequenced for a study of Ad26.COV2.S vaccination and SARS-CoV-2 variants. Study context: Once or twice, 56 days apart, Ad26.COV2.S was delivered intramuscularly.

Method: immunoSEQ multiplex PCR; TCRdb's copy keeps in-frame clones and lacks some. The repertoire consists of 250,000 to 300,000 clones, with around 87% occurring once and the leading ten covering about 3.6%. CDR1 is WSHSY, CDR2 SAAADI, per germline. V was clipped by 2 bases and J by 0 bases; unmatched bases: 9. This CDR3 has 20 amino acids. This clone has just one count. Treatment described: roughly 20 received Ad26.COV2.S at low or high dose, single or two shots; five or six received placebo; per-sample allocation not given. The samples date from day 63 after the first vaccine or placebo injection.

The chain uses TRBV10-2 and TRBJ2-3, with TRBD2 matching over 15 bases. The sequence was collected from a person aged 18-60 years who received the Ad26.COV2.S COVID-19 vaccine or a placebo. This sample comprised peripheral blood, obtained in a trial of Ad26.COV2.S vaccine versus placebo. The CDR3 DNA follows: TGCGCCAGCAGTGAGGCGAGGACTAGCGGGAGGGCCGTAAGCACAGATACGCAGTATTTT. Translated: CASSEARTSGRAVSTDTQYF.